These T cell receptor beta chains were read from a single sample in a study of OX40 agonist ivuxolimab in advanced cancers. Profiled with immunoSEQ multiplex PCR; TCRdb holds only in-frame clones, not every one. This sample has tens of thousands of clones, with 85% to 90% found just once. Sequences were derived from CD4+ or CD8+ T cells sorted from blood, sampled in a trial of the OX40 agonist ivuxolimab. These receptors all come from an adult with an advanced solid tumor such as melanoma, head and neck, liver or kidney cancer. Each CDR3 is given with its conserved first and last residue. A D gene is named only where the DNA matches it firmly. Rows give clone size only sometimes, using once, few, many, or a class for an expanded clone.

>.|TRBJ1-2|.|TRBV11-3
TGTGCCAGCAGCTTAGGCAGTACCGCTAACTATGGCTACACCTTC
CASSLGSTANYGYTF
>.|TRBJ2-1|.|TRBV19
TGTGCCAGTACTAGTAGCGGTCTGGGTGAGCAGTTCTTC
CASTSSGLGEQFF
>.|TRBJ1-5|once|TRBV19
TGTGCCAGTAGTAGGCGGGAGGGCAATCAGCCCCAGCATTTT
CASSRREGNQPQHF
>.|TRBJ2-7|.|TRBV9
TGTGCCAGCATCACAGGACACCTCTCCTACGAGCAGTACTTC
CASITGHLSYEQYF
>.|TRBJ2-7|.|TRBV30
TGTGCCTGGAGGAAACTACTAGGGTCCGAGCAGTACTTC
CAWRKLLGSEQYF
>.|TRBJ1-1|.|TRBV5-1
TGCGCCAGCAGCCGGGTCGGGGGGCTGGACACTGAAGCTTTCTTT
CASSRVGGLDTEAFF
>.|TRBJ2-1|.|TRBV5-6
TGTGCCAGCAGCTTGCTCGATGGACAGTTAAATGAGCAGTTCTTC
CASSLLDGQLNEQFF
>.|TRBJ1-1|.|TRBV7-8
TGTGCCAGCAGCTTAGGCAGGAACACTGAAGCTTTCTTT
CASSLGRNTEAFF
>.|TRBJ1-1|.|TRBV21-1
TGTGCCAGCAGGTATGGCATAGCTACACAATTCACTGAAGCTTTCTTT
CASRYGIATQFTEAFF
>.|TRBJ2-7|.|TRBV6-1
TGTGCCAGCAGTGAATATGAATACGAGCAGTACTTC
CASSEYEYEQYF
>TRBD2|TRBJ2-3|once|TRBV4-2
TGTGCCAGCAGCCAAGATGGGACTAGCAGCACAGATACGCAGTATTTT
CASSQDGTSSTDTQYF